The clone carrying this T cell receptor (beta chain) was seen repeatedly, ten times or more. This sample stems from a study of T cells of healthy individuals. The V gene's germline CDR1 is SEHNR and CDR2 FQNEAQ (reference sequence). V was pared by 6 bases and J by 9 bases, with 12 bases of the junction left unmatched. CDR3 length: 15 amino acids. TCRdb called the 5' RACE reads again in MiXCR, with one record for every CDR3 protein. The repertoire holds fewer than 70,000 distinct CDR3 sequences, with approximately 15% as singletons. The sequence was obtained from a human donor in good health. This rearrangement joins TRBV7-9 to TRBJ2-1; the match to TRBD2 covers 9 bases. The CDR3 DNA follows: TGTGCCAGCAGTTTGAAAGGACTAGCGAGCGGTGAGCAGTTCTTC. Translation: CASSLKGLASGEQFF.